The rows below give T cell receptor beta chains drawn from one sample of a study of T cells in localized non-small cell lung cancer. Repertoires were generated with immunoSEQ multiplex PCR, while TCRdb's copy carries only in-frame clones and drops some. The sample shows 60,000 to 75,000 clones, approximately 80% of them seen only once. Sequencing was performed on PBMCs, taken before any cancer treatment. These receptors all stem from a man aged 40 to 69 with stage II lung adenocarcinoma. Both conserved end residues are part of each CDR3. A D gene is named only where the DNA matches it firmly. Clone size is not always given. Where it is, it says once, few, many or a class for expanded clones.

clone size,J gene,V gene,D gene,CDR3 protein,CDR3 DNA
once,TRBJ1-2,TRBV6-5,TRBD1,CASSSVDRGDYGYTF,TGTGCCAGCAGTTCCGTCGACAGGGGAGACTATGGCTACACCTTC
-,TRBJ2-3,TRBV10-3,-,CAISESTLGTDTQYF,TGTGCCATCAGTGAGTCGACTCTAGGTACAGATACGCAGTATTTT
-,TRBJ2-7,TRBV11-2,-,CASSPQMGAAYEQYF,TGTGCCAGCAGCCCCCAGATGGGGGCAGCCTACGAGCAGTACTTC
-,TRBJ1-2,TRBV7-8,TRBD1,CASSLVPGGYSGYTF,TGTGCCAGCAGCTTAGTACCAGGGGGCTATTCTGGCTACACCTTC
-,TRBJ1-1,TRBV7-9,-,CASSIQGSTEAFF,TGTGCCAGCAGCATACAGGGTAGCACTGAAGCTTTCTTT
-,TRBJ2-7,TRBV4-3,-,CASSQESAGGEEQYF,TGCGCCAGCAGCCAAGAATCGGCAGGAGGCGAAGAGCAGTACTTC
-,TRBJ2-7,TRBV11-2,-,CASSLGAGRRIEQYF,TGTGCCAGCAGCTTAGGGGCCGGCAGGAGGATCGAGCAGTACTTC
-,TRBJ2-7,TRBV18,-,CASSPRGINEQYF,TGTGCCAGCTCACCACGAGGGATCAACGAGCAGTACTTC
-,TRBJ1-2,TRBV2,-,CASSEGGRGLRLGYTF,TGTGCCAGCAGTGAAGGAGGCAGGGGATTGAGGTTGGGCTACACCTTC
-,TRBJ2-1,TRBV5-1,-,CASSLDGQRNTYNEQFF,TGCGCCAGCAGCTTGGACGGACAGAGAAATACCTACAATGAGCAGTTCTTC
few,TRBJ2-7,TRBV27,-,CASSLRGGEQYF,TGTGCCAGCAGCCTTCGTGGTGGGGAGCAGTACTTC
-,TRBJ2-2,TRBV5-1,-,CASSLSSSSTGELFF,TGCGCCAGCAGCTTGTCGAGCAGCTCCACCGGGGAGCTGTTTTTT
-,TRBJ1-2,TRBV5-1,TRBD1,CASSEGQGNYGYTF,TGCGCCAGCAGCGAAGGACAGGGGAACTATGGCTACACCTTC
-,TRBJ1-5,TRBV19,-,CASSPEGLAWQPQHF,TGTGCCAGTAGCCCCGAAGGTTTGGCATGGCAGCCCCAGCATTTT
-,TRBJ1-3,TRBV6-6,TRBD1,CASSLRQGQENTIYF,TGTGCCAGCAGTCTCCGACAGGGACAGGAAAACACCATATATTTT
-,TRBJ1-1,TRBV19,-,CASSPRGGTNTEAFF,TGTGCCAGTAGTCCTCGGGGAGGCACGAACACTGAAGCTTTCTTT
few,TRBJ2-5,TRBV9,-,CASSEGETQYF,TGTGCCAGCAGCGAGGGAGAGACCCAGTACTTC
-,TRBJ1-1,TRBV29-1,TRBD1,CSAALGQLMNTEAFF,TGCAGCGCCGCGCTGGGACAGTTGATGAACACTGAAGCTTTCTTT
-,TRBJ2-3,TRBV19,-,CASSYRGGDTDTQYF,TGTGCCAGTAGTTACAGGGGAGGAGACACAGATACGCAGTATTTT
-,TRBJ1-5,TRBV6-6,-,CAGGLYSNQPQHF,TGTGCTGGGGGACTATATAGCAATCAGCCCCAGCATTTT
-,TRBJ1-5,TRBV5-1,-,CASSRDSGDQPQHF,TGCGCCAGCAGCCGGGATTCGGGGGATCAGCCCCAGCATTTT
few,TRBJ1-2,TRBV14,-,CASSQDAAVGYGYTF,TGTGCCAGCAGCCAAGATGCGGCAGTCGGGTATGGCTACACCTTC
-,TRBJ2-4,TRBV4-2,TRBD2,CASSQEWTSRGIQYF,TGTGCCAGCAGCCAGGAATGGACTAGCCGGGGCATTCAGTACTTC
-,TRBJ1-1,TRBV19,-,CASSPGPGTLEAFF,TGTGCCAGTAGTCCTGGTCCCGGGACACTTGAAGCTTTCTTT
once,TRBJ1-2,TRBV9,TRBD1,CASSVGQGHGYTF,TGTGCCAGCAGCGTAGGACAGGGCCATGGCTACACCTTC
-,TRBJ1-1,TRBV19,-,CASSNRDTEAFF,TGTGCCAGTAGTAATCGGGACACTGAAGCTTTCTTT
-,TRBJ1-1,TRBV4-1,-,CASSPYGTAEAFF,TGCGCCAGCAGCCCGTATGGGACGGCTGAAGCTTTCTTT
-,TRBJ2-5,TRBV7-2,TRBD2,CASSFSAGVGETQYF,TGTGCCAGCAGCTTCTCTGCGGGAGTAGGCGAGACCCAGTACTTC
-,TRBJ1-1,TRBV5-1,-,CASSLEGREAANTEAFF,TGCGCCAGCAGCTTAGAGGGACGGGAGGCCGCCAACACTGAAGCTTTCTTT
-,TRBJ2-3,TRBV29-1,-,CSERDGTDTQYF,TGCAGCGAACGGGACGGCACAGATACGCAGTATTTT
-,TRBJ2-7,TRBV7-8,-,CASSLQARKDYEQYF,TGTGCCAGCAGCTTGCAGGCTAGGAAGGATTACGAGCAGTACTTC
-,TRBJ2-7,TRBV6-6,TRBD1,CASSLRDRAEQYF,TGTGCCAGCAGTTTACGGGACAGGGCCGAGCAGTACTTC
-,TRBJ2-3,TRBV7-2,-,CASSLGRTSTDTQYF,TGTGCCAGCAGCTTAGGCCGGACTAGCACAGATACGCAGTATTTT
once,TRBJ2-4,TRBV18,TRBD2,CASSPPTSGRGDKNIQYF,TGTGCCAGCTCACCCCCCACTAGCGGGAGGGGAGACAAAAACATTCAGTACTTC
once,TRBJ2-3,TRBV19,TRBD2,CASSMRSGIADTQYF,TGTGCCAGTAGTATGAGGAGCGGGATAGCAGATACGCAGTATTTT
-,TRBJ2-5,TRBV7-9,-,CASSFRPLPQETQYF,TGTGCCAGCAGCTTCCGACCCCTTCCACAAGAGACCCAGTACTTC
-,TRBJ2-1,TRBV11-2,TRBD2,CASSDTGLAGVGEQFF,TGTGCCAGCAGCGATACTGGACTAGCGGGAGTGGGTGAGCAGTTCTTC
-,TRBJ1-5,TRBV6-1,-,CASSELGRRPLRGQPQHF,TGTGCCAGCAGTGAACTTGGCAGGAGGCCCCTTCGTGGTCAGCCCCAGCATTTT
few,TRBJ1-5,TRBV30,-,CAWSVRDNQPQHF,TGTGCCTGGAGTGTACGAGACAATCAGCCCCAGCATTTT
few,TRBJ1-1,TRBV29-1,-,CSVAMDANAFF,TGCAGCGTTGCGATGGATGCTAATGCTTTCTTT
-,TRBJ1-3,TRBV30,-,CAWSVLGTGNTIYF,TGTGCCTGGAGTGTACTAGGCACGGGAAACACCATATATTTT
-,TRBJ2-1,TRBV12-5,-,CASGPGGEYNEQFF,TGTGCTAGTGGTCCTGGCGGGGAATACAATGAGCAGTTCTTC
-,TRBJ2-1,TRBV7-2,TRBD2,CASSSAGLAVMEQFF,TGTGCCAGCAGCTCTGCCGGACTAGCGGTAATGGAGCAGTTCTTC
-,TRBJ1-5,TRBV6-1,-,CASSEGGTNQPQHF,TGTGCCAGCAGCGAGGGGGGGACAAATCAGCCCCAGCATTTT
-,TRBJ2-7,TRBV7-9,-,CASSLPGGSYEQYF,TGTGCCAGCAGCCTTCCAGGCGGCTCCTACGAGCAGTACTTC